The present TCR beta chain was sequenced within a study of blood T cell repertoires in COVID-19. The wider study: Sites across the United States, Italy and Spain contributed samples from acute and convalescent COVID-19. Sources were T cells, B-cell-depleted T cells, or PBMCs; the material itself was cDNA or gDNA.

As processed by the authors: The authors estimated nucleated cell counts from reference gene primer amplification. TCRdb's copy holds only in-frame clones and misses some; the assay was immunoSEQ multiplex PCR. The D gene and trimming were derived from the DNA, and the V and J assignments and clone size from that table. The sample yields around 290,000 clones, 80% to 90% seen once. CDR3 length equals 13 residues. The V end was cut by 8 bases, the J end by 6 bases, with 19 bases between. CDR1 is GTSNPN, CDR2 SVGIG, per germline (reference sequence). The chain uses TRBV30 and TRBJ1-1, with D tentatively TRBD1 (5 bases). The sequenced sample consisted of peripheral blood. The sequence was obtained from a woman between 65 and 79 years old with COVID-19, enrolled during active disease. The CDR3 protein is CAGGVIGVPEAFF. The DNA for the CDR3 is TGTGCCGGAGGGGTGATTGGGGTCCCTGAAGCTTTCTTT.